Presented here are 32 T cell receptor beta chains from one specimen sequenced in a study of blood T cells in healthy people across ages. Primed by a sample-barcoded 5' primer and a J-beta primer mix, a second PCR proceeded for 7 to 11 cycles. In TCRdb, the 5' RACE reads were re-called with MiXCR into one record per CDR3 protein. The sample has around 600,000 distinct CDR3 sequences; 40% to 55% are singletons. The source material was blood. The receptors shown here come from a man older than 75 in good health.

CDR3 region: CASSPTGVGTGELFF. CDR3 nucleotide sequence: TGTGCCAGCAGTCCTACCGGGGTGGGCACCGGGGAGCTGTTTTTT. This chain joins TRBV28 and TRBJ2-2; D may be TRBD2 (5 bases). From germline, CDR1 is MDHEN and CDR2 SYDVKM. Trimming removed 5 bases at V and 4 bases at J, with 14 bases between. This CDR3 region has 15 residues.

This clonotype was counted only a few times. The V gene is TRBV9, the J gene TRBJ2-1, with D possibly called TRBD1 or TRBD2 (5 bases each). The V gene's germline CDR1 is SGDLS and CDR2 YYNGEE. Between the trimmed V and J ends, which lost 4 bases and 5 bases, there was a span of 19 bases. The CDR3 has 16 residues. For the CDR3, the DNA is TGTGCCAGCAGCCCCGGGGCCTCCCCTTATAACAATGAGCAGTTCTTC. Residues: CASSPGASPYNNEQFF.

The J gene is TRBJ2-7, the V gene TRBV20-1, with no clear D. This CDR3 is built from 14 residues. CDR1 is DFQATT, CDR2 SNEGSKA, per germline (reference sequence). Trimming pared 6 bases from V and 2 bases from J, leaving 17 bases between. The DNA of the CDR3 is TGCAGTGCCGAGCAGCATGTAGGTCCCTACGAGCAGTACTTC. Its translation is CSAEQHVGPYEQYF.

This clonotype appeared many times. V is TRBV7-2 and J is TRBJ2-5; 7 bases fit TRBD2. The V gene end was trimmed by 1 base and the J gene end by 0 bases; junction bases not matched to a gene: 5. The CDR3 totals 16 residues. Germline V gives CDR1 SGHTA, CDR2 FQGNSA. CDR3 in DNA: TGTGCCAGCAGCTTAGATCTAGCGGCGTACCAAGAGACCCAGTACTTC. It translates to CASSLDLAAYQETQYF.

This chain links TRBV7-2 with TRBJ2-6, with 9 bases fitting TRBD1. The CDR3 consists of 18 residues. CDR1 and CDR2 (germline): SGHTA, FQGNSA. Trimming removed 5 bases from V and 1 base from J; junction bases left unmatched: 9. The CDR3, as DNA: TGTGCCAGCAGCGCCAACAGGGGGCGCACATCTGGGGCCAACGTCCTGACTTTC. Encoded protein: CASSANRGRTSGANVLTF.

This clonotype was seen many times. J is TRBJ2-7 and V is TRBV2; 7 bases are a match to TRBD1. J was trimmed by 1 base and V by 4 bases; bases with no gene match: 4. The CDR3 is 14 amino acids. Germline V gene lookup returns CDR1 SNHLY and CDR2 FYNNEI. The CDR3 here is CASSARQGSYEQYF. The CDR3 DNA is TGTGCCAGCAGTGCCCGACAGGGTTCCTACGAGCAGTACTTC.

This clonotype was observed at least ten times. V and J are TRBV7-9 and TRBJ2-7; D ambiguous. Between the trimmed V and J ends, which lost 8 bases and 0 bases, there was a span of 8 bases. CDR1 and CDR2 from the germline V gene are SEHNR and FQNEAQ (reference sequence). CDR3 length equals 12 residues. The CDR3 nucleotides are TGTGCCAGCCAATTGAGCTCCTACGAGCAGTACTTC. Encoded protein: CASQLSSYEQYF.

The chain couples TRBV28 to TRBJ2-1; D is ambiguous. V lost 3 bases, J lost 9 bases, and 18 bases lay in between. The CDR3 runs to 15 residues. Germline loops: CDR1 MDHEN, CDR2 SYDVKM. As DNA, the CDR3 is TGTGCCAGCAGTTTCGAGAGGACGGTAGTTGGTGAGCAGTTCTTC. Amino acid sequence: CASSFERTVVGEQFF.

V usage is TRBV9 and J usage is TRBJ2-7, with 7 bases fitting TRBD1. From germline, CDR1 is SGDLS and CDR2 YYNGEE. This CDR3 has 15 residues. J lost 2 bases, V lost 4 bases, and 9 bases had no gene match. The CDR3 DNA reads TGTGCCAGCAGCCCCTCCCCGGGACAGACCTACGAGCAGTACTTC. Translating gives CASSPSPGQTYEQYF.

The genes are TRBV3-1 and TRBJ2-5; maybe TRBD1 (6 bases). The end of the DNA aligns better with TRBJ2-7, so the J call may be wrong. This CDR3 contains 13 residues. Per germline, CDR1 LGHDT and CDR2 YNNKEL (reference sequence). CDR3: CASSQGYRDEQYF. DNA of the CDR3: TGTGCCAGCAGCCAAGGGTACAGGGACGAGCAGTACTTC.

The CDR3 coding sequence is TGTGCCAGCAGCGTATCAGCGGGGGGATACAATGAGCAGTTCTTC. Its translation: CASSVSAGGYNEQFF. This chain uses TRBV7-9 with TRBJ2-1, with 9 bases fitting TRBD2. The germline V gene has CDR1 SEHNR and CDR2 FQNEAQ (reference sequence). The V gene end was trimmed by 5 bases and the J gene end by 4 bases; junction bases not matched to a gene: 6. The CDR3 extends over 15 amino acids.

This rearrangement joins TRBV7-2 to TRBJ2-1; tentatively, D is TRBD1 or TRBD2 (5 bases each). This CDR3 is 16 amino acids long. The V end was cut by 5 bases, the J end by 0 bases, with 14 bases between. Per germline, CDR1 SGHTA and CDR2 FQGNSA. CDR3 in amino acids: CASSNRDGSSYNEQFF. In nucleotides, the CDR3 is TGTGCCAGCAGCAACCGGGACGGTAGCTCCTACAATGAGCAGTTCTTC. The entire variable domain, with the rest obtained from reference TRBV7-2 and TRBJ2-1, is as follows: GAGVSQSPSNKVTEKGKDVELRCDPISGHTALYWYRQSLGQGLEFLIYFQGNSAPDKSGLPSDRFSAERTGGSVSTLTIQRTQQEDSAVYLCASSNRDGSSYNEQFFGPGTRLTVL.

The CDR3 DNA is TGTGCCAGCAGCGCCTGGACTAGCGGGAGAAGGCGGTTCTTC. Its translation is CASSAWTSGRRRFF. The genes are TRBV7-2 and TRBJ2-1, with 13 bases aligning to TRBD2. Per germline, CDR1 SGHTA and CDR2 FQGNSA. This CDR3 region has 14 residues. Trimming at V came to 5 bases and at J to 15 bases, leaving 10 bases not matched to a gene. The full variable domain, its missing parts supplied by reference TRBV7-2 and TRBJ2-1, is GAGVSQSPSNKVTEKGKDVELRCDPISGHTALYWYRQSLGQGLEFLIYFQGNSAPDKSGLPSDRFSAERTGGSVSTLTIQRTQQEDSAVYLCASSAWTSGRRRFFGPGTRLTVL.

The rearrangement links TRBV7-2 to TRBJ1-6, with D unresolved. V lost 5 bases to trimming and J lost 6 bases, with 5 bases between them. Germline values: CDR1 SGHTA, CDR2 FQGNSA. The CDR3 is made up of 12 amino acids. CDR3 sequence (DNA): TGTGCCAGCAGCCCCCTTAATTCACCCCTCCACTTT. Protein product: CASSPLNSPLHF.

Only a few counts were recorded for this clonotype. This may arise from a read error, as a much more abundant clone is one base away. This chain connects TRBV6-5 to TRBJ2-7, with TRBD2 matching 7 bases. The CDR3 covers 16 residues. The V segment lost 0 bases and the J segment 4 bases; nucleotides outside the gene matches: 9. Germline V gene lookup returns CDR1 MNHEY and CDR2 SVGAGI. The CDR3, as DNA: TGTGCCAGCAGTTACTCAGGGCGAGCGGGGATTTACGAGCAGTACTTC. Translation gives CASSYSGRAGIYEQYF.

The CDR3 nucleotides read TGCAGCGTTGACAACGGAGGCTCCTACAATGAGCAGTTCTTC. It is translated as CSVDNGGSYNEQFF. The gene calls are TRBV29-1 and TRBJ2-1; possibly TRBD2 for D (5 bases). The germline V gene encodes CDR1 SQVTM and CDR2 ANQGSEA. Trimming took 3 bases from V and 0 from J, leaving 9 bases between them. This CDR3 is built from 14 residues.

The chain combines TRBV9 with TRBJ2-1; perhaps TRBD2 as D (5 bases). Germline V gene data show CDR1 as SGDLS and CDR2 as YYNGEE. The CDR3 covers 12 residues. V was pared by 3 bases and J by 7 bases, with 8 bases between. CDR3 coding DNA: TGTGCCAGCAGCGAAGGAGGTAATGAGCAGTTCTTC. Its protein product is CASSEGGNEQFF.

V usage is TRBV6-2 or TRBV6-3 and J usage is TRBJ2-7; 11 bases line up with TRBD2. The CDR3 extends over 15 amino acids. CDR1 is MNHEY and CDR2 is SVGEGT in the germline V gene. Unmatched junction bases numbered 4, after V lost 6 bases and J lost 0 bases. This chain's CDR3 is CASRKTSGASYEQYF. In DNA, the CDR3 is TGTGCCAGCAGAAAGACTAGCGGGGCCTCCTACGAGCAGTACTTC.

To note about this clonotype: One base away lies a much larger clone, so this may be a sequencing read error. This rearrangement joins TRBV11-2 to TRBJ2-6; 7 bases match TRBD1. The trim removed 5 bases at V and 1 base at J, leaving 2 bases unmatched. The CDR3 loop spans 15 amino acids. Germline values: CDR1 SGHAT, CDR2 FQNNGV. The CDR3 region is CASSTTGSGANVLTF. As DNA, the CDR3 is TGTGCCAGCAGCACGACAGGGTCTGGGGCCAACGTCCTGACTTTC.

The chain carries TRBV12-3 or TRBV12-4 and TRBJ1-2; TRBD1 is a possible D gene (6 bases). Trimming pared 4 bases from V and 5 bases from J, leaving 14 bases between. This CDR3 spans 14 amino acids. The CDR3 sequence: CASSSTGSRYGYTF. The DNA for the CDR3 is TGTGCCAGCAGTTCGACAGGTTCGAGGTATGGCTACACCTTC.

The CDR3 spells CASSESGLAGDEQYF. In DNA form, the CDR3 reads TGTGCCAGCAGTGAGTCGGGACTAGCGGGAGATGAGCAGTACTTC. The rearrangement links TRBV7-2 to TRBJ2-7, with 14 bases identical to TRBD2. The CDR3 runs to 15 residues. CDR1 and CDR2 from the germline V gene are SGHTA and FQGNSA. Unmatched junction bases numbered 8, after V lost 6 bases and J lost 7 bases.

The chain uses TRBV12-3 or TRBV12-4 and TRBJ1-6; perhaps TRBD1 as D (5 bases). The CDR3 totals 15 residues. Trimming removed 6 bases at V and 6 bases at J, with 15 bases between. The DNA of the CDR3 is TGTGCCAGCAGCCCCCGGGGGATCCGTAATTCACCCCTCCACTTT. Protein product: CASSPRGIRNSPLHF.

The sample holds one count of this clonotype. A much larger clone differs by one base, so this may be a read error. The chain uses TRBV15 and TRBJ2-1; D gene ambiguous. The CDR3 is made up of 11 amino acids. Deletions cut 4 bases from V and 4 bases from J, with 2 bases between. The germline gives CDR1 LNHNV, CDR2 YYDKDF (reference sequence). The DNA of the CDR3 is TGTGCCACCAGCAAGTACAATGAGCAGTTCTTC. Protein sequence: CATSKYNEQFF.

A single count supports this clonotype. In nucleotides, the CDR3 is TGTGCCAGCAGCTTGGAAGGTGTGGTTCATCAGCCCCAGCATTTT. It yields the protein CASSLEGVVHQPQHF. The V call is TRBV5-5, the J call TRBJ1-5; D gene uncertain. V lost 0 bases and J 5 bases, leaving 12 bases between the germline ends. The length of the CDR3 is 15 residues. Germline V gene data show CDR1 as SGHKS and CDR2 as YYEKEE (reference sequence).

The chain carries TRBV7-9 and TRBJ2-3, with TRBD2 identical over 10 bases. V shed 5 bases and J 6 bases; nucleotides not matched to a gene: 14. This CDR3 is 17 amino acids long. The germline gives CDR1 SEHNR, CDR2 FQNEAQ (reference sequence). The CDR3 coding sequence is TGTGCCAGCAGCCGAGGAAAAGCGGGAGGGCCCAGGGATACGCAGTATTTT. This codes for CASSRGKAGGPRDTQYF.

The chain employs TRBV5-1 and TRBJ1-4; D is uncertain. With 0 bases removed from V and 0 bases from J, the gap between germline ends came to 12 bases. Germline V gene lookup returns CDR1 SGHRS and CDR2 YFSETQ. The CDR3 sequence is 17 residues long. The CDR3 coding sequence is TGCGCCAGCAGCTTGGCCCCACGGCAGGCAACTAATGAAAAACTGTTTTTT. Protein sequence: CASSLAPRQATNEKLFF.

This clonotype was counted a few times. This sequence joins TRBV29-1 and TRBJ2-7, with 9 bases aligning to TRBD1. This CDR3 is built from 15 residues. The germline V gene encodes CDR1 SQVTM and CDR2 ANQGSEA. The V segment lost 4 bases and the J segment 3 bases; nucleotides outside the gene matches: 10. Here the CDR3 reads CSVVTGGSFGYEQYF. As DNA, the CDR3 is TGCAGCGTTGTGACAGGGGGGAGCTTTGGCTACGAGCAGTACTTC.

J is TRBJ1-2 and V is TRBV4-2; 7 bases agree with TRBD1. This CDR3 spans 13 amino acids. Losses at the gene ends were 3 bases for V and 7 bases for J; bases not matched to a gene: 5. The germline gives CDR1 LGHNA, CDR2 YNFKEQ. This CDR3 is CASSHLQGPGYTF. In DNA form, the CDR3 reads TGTGCCAGCAGCCATTTACAGGGGCCTGGCTACACCTTC.

The rearrangement links TRBV11-1 to TRBJ1-3, with D possibly being TRBD1 (6 bases). CDR1 is SGHAT, CDR2 FQDESV, per germline (reference sequence). Trimming took off 5 bases at V and 1 base at J, with 12 bases between the two ends. The CDR3 length is 15 residues. The CDR3, as DNA: TGTGCCAGCAGCAAGACAGGTTCATCTGGAAACACCATATATTTT. It encodes CASSKTGSSGNTIYF. The variable domain in full, completed from reference TRBV11-1 and TRBJ1-3, reads EAEVAQSPRYKITEKSQAVAFWCDPISGHATLYWYRQILGQGPELLVQFQDESVVDDSQLPKDRFSAERLKGVDSTLKIQPAELGDSAMYLCASSKTGSSGNTIYFGEGSWLTVV.

The V gene is TRBV20-1, the J gene TRBJ1-2; 8 bases are a match to TRBD1. The trim removed 5 bases at V and 4 bases at J, leaving 6 bases unmatched. CDR3 length: 13 residues. CDR1 and CDR2 (germline): DFQATT, SNEGSKA (reference sequence). In DNA form, the CDR3 reads TGCAGTGCTCCGGACAGGGTGGGCTATGGCTACACCTTC. Amino acids: CSAPDRVGYGYTF.

This clonotype has more than one count but fewer than ten. The chain links TRBV7-2 to TRBJ1-2, with D possibly being TRBD1 (6 bases). CDR1 and CDR2 (germline): SGHTA, FQGNSA. V dropped 4 bases and J dropped 4 bases, with 10 bases sitting between them. The CDR3 extends over 13 amino acids. CDR3 amino acids: CASSSGQTYGYTF. The CDR3 DNA is TGTGCCAGCAGCTCCGGACAGACCTATGGCTACACCTTC.

This clonotype has more than one count but fewer than ten. This sequence joins TRBV7-9 and TRBJ1-2, with D perhaps matching TRBD1 (6 bases). Trimming removed 5 bases at V and 4 bases at J, with 11 bases between. CDR1 is SEHNR and CDR2 is FQNEAQ in the germline V gene (reference sequence). The CDR3 is made up of 13 amino acids. The CDR3 loop is CASSRGTGYGYTF. CDR3 coding DNA: TGTGCCAGCAGCAGGGGGACCGGCTATGGCTACACCTTC. The full variable domain, completed using reference TRBV7-9 and TRBJ1-2, is DTGVSQNPRHKITKRGQNVTFRCDPISEHNRLYWYRQTLGQGPEFLTYFQNEAQLEKSRLLSDRFSAERPKGSFSTLEIQRTEQGDSAMYLCASSRGTGYGYTFGSGTRLTVV.